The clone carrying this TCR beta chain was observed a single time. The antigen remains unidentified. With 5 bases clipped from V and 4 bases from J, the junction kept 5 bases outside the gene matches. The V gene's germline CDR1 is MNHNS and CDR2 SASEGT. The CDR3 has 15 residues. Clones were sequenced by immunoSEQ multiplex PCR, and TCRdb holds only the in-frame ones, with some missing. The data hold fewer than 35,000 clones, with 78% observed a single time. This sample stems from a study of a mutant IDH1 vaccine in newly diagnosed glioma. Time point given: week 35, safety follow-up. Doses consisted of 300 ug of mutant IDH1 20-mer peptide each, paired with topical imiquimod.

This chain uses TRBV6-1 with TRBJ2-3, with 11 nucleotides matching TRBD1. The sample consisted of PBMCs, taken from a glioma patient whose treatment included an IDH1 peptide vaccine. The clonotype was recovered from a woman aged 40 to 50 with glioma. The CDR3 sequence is CASSSGQGAPDTQYF. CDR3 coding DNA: TGTGCCAGCAGTTCCGGACAGGGGGCCCCAGATACGCAGTATTTT.